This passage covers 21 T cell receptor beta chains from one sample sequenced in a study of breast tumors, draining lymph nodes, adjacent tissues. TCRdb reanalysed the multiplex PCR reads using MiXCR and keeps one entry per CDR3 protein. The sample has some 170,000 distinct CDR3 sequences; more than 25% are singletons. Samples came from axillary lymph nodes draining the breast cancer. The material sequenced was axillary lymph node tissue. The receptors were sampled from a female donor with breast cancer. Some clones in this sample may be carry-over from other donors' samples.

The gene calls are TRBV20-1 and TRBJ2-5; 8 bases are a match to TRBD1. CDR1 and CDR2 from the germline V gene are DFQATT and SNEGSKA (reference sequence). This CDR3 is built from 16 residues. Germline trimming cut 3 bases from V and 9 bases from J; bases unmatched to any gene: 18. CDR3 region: CSASPGGSVGNQPQYF. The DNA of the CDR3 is TGCAGTGCTAGCCCAGGGGGCTCGGTCGGCAATCAGCCCCAGTACTTC.

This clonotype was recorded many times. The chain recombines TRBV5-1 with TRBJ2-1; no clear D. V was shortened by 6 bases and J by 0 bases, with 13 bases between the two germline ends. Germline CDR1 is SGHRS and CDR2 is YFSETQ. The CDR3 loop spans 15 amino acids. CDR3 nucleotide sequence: TGCGCCAGCAACGACGCCCAGAGCTCCTACAATGAGCAGTTCTTC. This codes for CASNDAQSSYNEQFF.

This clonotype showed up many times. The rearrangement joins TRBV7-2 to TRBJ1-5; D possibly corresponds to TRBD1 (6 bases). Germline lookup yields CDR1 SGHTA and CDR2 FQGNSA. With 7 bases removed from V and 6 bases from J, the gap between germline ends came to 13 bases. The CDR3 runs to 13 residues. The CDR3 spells CASTLTGIQPQHF. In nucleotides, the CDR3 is TGTGCCAGCACTCTAACAGGGATTCAGCCCCAGCATTTT.

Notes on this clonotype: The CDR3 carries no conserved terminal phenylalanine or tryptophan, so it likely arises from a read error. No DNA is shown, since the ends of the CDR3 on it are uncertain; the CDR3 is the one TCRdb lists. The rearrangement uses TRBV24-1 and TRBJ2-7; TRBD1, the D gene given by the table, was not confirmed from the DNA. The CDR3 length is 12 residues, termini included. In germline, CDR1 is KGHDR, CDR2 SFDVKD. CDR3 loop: CATRTRGASRTS.

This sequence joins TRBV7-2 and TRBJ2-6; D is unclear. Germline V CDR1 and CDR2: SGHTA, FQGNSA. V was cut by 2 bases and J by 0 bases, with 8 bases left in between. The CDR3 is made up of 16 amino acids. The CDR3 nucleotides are TGTGCCAGCAGCTTACGCGGCAACTCTGGGGCCAACGTCCTGACTTTC. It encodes CASSLRGNSGANVLTF.

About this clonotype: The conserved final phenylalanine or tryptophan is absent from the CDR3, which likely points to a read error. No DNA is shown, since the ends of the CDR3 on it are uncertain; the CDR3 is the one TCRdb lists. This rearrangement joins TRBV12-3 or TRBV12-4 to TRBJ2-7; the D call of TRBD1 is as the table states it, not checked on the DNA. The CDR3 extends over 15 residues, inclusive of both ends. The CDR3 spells CASSPGGRVRVERYS.

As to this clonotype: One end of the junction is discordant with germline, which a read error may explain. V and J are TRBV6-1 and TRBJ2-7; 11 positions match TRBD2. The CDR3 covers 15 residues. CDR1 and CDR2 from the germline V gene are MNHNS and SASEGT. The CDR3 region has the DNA TGTACCAGCAGCCAACTAGCGGGGGTCACCTACGAGCAGTACTTC. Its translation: CTSSQLAGVTYEQYF.

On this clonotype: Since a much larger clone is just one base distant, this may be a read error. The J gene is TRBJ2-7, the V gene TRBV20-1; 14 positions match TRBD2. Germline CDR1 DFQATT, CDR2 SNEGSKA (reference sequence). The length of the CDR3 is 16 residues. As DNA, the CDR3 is TGCAGTGCCCTGGGACTAGCGGGAGCAGGGTCCTACGTGCAGTACTTC. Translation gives CSALGLAGAGSYVQYF.

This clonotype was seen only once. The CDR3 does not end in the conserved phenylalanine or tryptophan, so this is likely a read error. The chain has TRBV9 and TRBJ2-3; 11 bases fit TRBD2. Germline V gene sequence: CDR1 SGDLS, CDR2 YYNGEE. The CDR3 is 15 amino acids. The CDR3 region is CASSVGLAGTDTQYL. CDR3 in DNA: TGTGCCAGCAGTGTAGGACTAGCGGGTACAGATACGCAGTATCTT.

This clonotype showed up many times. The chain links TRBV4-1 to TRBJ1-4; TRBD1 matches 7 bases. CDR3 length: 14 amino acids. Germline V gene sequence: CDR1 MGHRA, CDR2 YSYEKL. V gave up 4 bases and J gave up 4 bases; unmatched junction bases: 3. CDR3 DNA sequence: TGCGCCAGCAGCCCGCAGGGGGATAATGAAAAACTGTTTTTT. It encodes CASSPQGDNEKLFF.

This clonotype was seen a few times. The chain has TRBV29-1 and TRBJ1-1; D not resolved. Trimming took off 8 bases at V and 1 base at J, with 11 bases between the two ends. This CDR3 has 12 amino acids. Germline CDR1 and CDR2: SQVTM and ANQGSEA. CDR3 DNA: TGCAGCCCATCCAACCGGAACACTGAAGCTTTCTTT. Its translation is CSPSNRNTEAFF.

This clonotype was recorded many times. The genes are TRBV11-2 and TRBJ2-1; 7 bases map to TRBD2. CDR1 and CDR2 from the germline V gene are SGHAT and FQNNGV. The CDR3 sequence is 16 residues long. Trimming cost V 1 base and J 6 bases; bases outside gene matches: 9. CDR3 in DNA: TGTGCCAGCAGCTTAGTGAGGGGTTCGGGGGGCAATGAGCAGTTCTTC. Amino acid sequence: CASSLVRGSGGNEQFF.

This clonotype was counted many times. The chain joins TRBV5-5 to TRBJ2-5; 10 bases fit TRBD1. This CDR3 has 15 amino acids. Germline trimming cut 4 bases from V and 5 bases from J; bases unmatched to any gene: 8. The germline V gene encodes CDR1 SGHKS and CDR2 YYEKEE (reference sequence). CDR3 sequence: CASSISGTGEETQYF. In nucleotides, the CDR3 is TGTGCCAGCAGCATCTCCGGGACAGGGGAGGAGACCCAGTACTTC.

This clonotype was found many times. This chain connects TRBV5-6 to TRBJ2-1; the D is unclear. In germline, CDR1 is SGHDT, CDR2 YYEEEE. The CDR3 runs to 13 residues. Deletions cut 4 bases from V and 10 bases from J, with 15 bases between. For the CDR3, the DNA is TGTGCCAGCAGCCCTTTCTTGCAGTTGGAGCAGTTCTTC. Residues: CASSPFLQLEQFF. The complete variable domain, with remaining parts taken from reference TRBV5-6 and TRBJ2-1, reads DAGVTQSPTHLIKTRGQQVTLRCSPKSGHDTVSWYQQALGQGPQFIFQYYEEEERQRGNFPDRFSGHQFPNYSSELNVNALLLGDSALYLCASSPFLQLEQFFGPGTRLTVL.

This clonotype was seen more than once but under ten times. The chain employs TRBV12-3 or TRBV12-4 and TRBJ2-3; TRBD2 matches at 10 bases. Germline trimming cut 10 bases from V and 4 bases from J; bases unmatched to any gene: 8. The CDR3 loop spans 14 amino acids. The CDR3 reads CATERGGVPDTQYF. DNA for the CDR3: TGTGCCACGGAGCGGGGGGGCGTGCCAGATACGCAGTATTTT.

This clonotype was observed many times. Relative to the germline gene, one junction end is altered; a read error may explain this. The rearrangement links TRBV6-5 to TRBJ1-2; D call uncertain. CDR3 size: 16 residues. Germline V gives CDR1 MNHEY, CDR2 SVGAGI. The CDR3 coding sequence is TGTGCCAGCAGTCACTCCCCCCCCACGAACCAATATGGCTACACCTTC. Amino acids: CASSHSPPTNQYGYTF.

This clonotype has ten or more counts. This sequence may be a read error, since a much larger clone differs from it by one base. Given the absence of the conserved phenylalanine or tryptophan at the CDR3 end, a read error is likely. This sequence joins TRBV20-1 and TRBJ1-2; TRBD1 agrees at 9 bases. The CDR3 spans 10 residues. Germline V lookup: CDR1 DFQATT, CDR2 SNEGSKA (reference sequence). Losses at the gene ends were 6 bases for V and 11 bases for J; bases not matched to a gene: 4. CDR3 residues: CSARDREYTS. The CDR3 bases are TGCAGTGCGAGGGACAGGGAGTACACCTCC.

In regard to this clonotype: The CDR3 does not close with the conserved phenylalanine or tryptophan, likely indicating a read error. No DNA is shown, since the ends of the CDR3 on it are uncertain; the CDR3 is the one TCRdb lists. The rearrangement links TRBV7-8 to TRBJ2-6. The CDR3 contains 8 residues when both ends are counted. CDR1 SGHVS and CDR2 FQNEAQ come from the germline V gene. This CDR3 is CASSPRGS.

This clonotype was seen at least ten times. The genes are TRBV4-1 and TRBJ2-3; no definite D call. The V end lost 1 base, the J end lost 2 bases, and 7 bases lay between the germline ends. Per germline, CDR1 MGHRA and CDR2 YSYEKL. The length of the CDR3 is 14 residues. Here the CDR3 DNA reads TGCGCCAGCAGCCAAGTCGATCTCACAGATACGCAGTATTTT. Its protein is CASSQVDLTDTQYF.

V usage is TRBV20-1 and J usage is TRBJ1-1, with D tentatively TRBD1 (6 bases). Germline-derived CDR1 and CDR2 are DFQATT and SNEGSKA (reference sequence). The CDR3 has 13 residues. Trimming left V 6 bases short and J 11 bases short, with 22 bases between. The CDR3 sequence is CSAKVQGSGSAFF. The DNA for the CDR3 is TGCAGTGCAAAAGTCCAGGGGTCTGGGTCCGCTTTCTTT.

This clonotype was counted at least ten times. The CDR3 nucleotides read TGTGCCAGCAGCCGAGCGGGGCCTAGCACAGATACGCAGTATTTT. As protein: CASSRAGPSTDTQYF. The chain uses TRBV5-8 and TRBJ2-3; 7 nucleotides agree with TRBD2. CDR1 is SGHTS, CDR2 YDEGEE, per germline. CDR3 size: 15 residues. V shed 4 bases, J shed 0 bases, and the junction held 5 bases outside the gene matches. Supplemented by reference TRBV5-8 and TRBJ2-3, the full variable domain reads EAGVTQSPTHLIKTRGQQATLRCSPISGHTSVYWYQQALGLGLQFLLWYDEGEERNRGNFPPRFSGRQFPNYSSELNVNALELEDSALYLCASSRAGPSTDTQYFGPGTRLTVL.